These 3 T cell receptor beta chains came from one sample sequenced in a study of graft-versus-host responses after intestinal transplantation. The assay was immunoSEQ multiplex PCR, and TCRdb's table has in-frame clones only and misses some. The table has approximately 20,000 clones, around 80% seen once. Tissue processing of the graft released intraepithelial and lamina propria lymphocytes from it. The specimen was ileum tissue, collected 12 days after intestinal transplant. The receptors were gathered from a human patient who received an intestinal transplant, so some T cells may come from the graft donor.

This clone was observed once. The chain recombines TRBV5-1 with TRBJ2-5, with a tentative D call TRBD2 (7 bases). This CDR3 is 14 amino acids long. V lost 4 bases to trimming and J lost 5 bases, with 15 bases between them. The germline V gene encodes CDR1 SGHRS and CDR2 YFSETQ. CDR3 loop: CASSRAGAWETQYF. As DNA, the CDR3 is TGCGCCAGCAGCAGGGCGGGGGCCTGGGAGACCCAGTACTTC.

This rearrangement joins TRBV14 to TRBJ2-7, with a tentative D call TRBD2 (6 bases). Germline CDR1 is SGHDN and CDR2 is FVKESK. Trimming stripped 1 base from V and 4 bases from J, with 17 bases between. CDR3 length: 16 amino acids. Here the CDR3 DNA reads TGTGCCAGCAGCCAAGTTGGGGACTCCGGCGCGTACGAGCAGTACTTC. This gives the protein CASSQVGDSGAYEQYF.

The J gene is TRBJ1-5, the V gene TRBV7-3; D is uncertain. V lost 2 bases and J 12 bases, leaving 14 bases between the germline ends. CDR3 size: 13 residues. Germline V gene data show CDR1 as SGHTA and CDR2 as FQGTGA. CDR3 residues: CASSLSSGRLQHF. The CDR3 DNA reads TGTGCCAGCAGCTTATCGTCGGGAAGACTCCAGCATTTT.